The sequence of this TCR beta chain was determined in a study of regulatory T cells in long-lasting Graves disease (dated by TCRdb to the early 2020s). For the study in its entirety: Newly diagnosed Graves' disease patients had taken antithyroid drugs for less than 3 months. Patients with persistent Graves' disease were compared with patients with newly diagnosed Graves' disease using TCR sequencing and RNA sequencing of peripheral blood. The study was registered as a clinical trial and conducted in China. TCR sequencing covered 13 persistent and around 20 newly diagnosed Graves' disease patients, some 33 samples in total.

Receptors were amplified or captured by multiplex PCR. The sample was run on an Illumina HiSeq 4000. CDR3 regions were amplified by Arm-PCR with iRepertoire HTBI primers to construct TCR beta libraries. Before sequencing, the PCR products went through gel purification. On the study's bioinformatics: A total of some 65 TRBV and about 13 TRBJ segments were identified across samples and were used for gene usage analysis of CDR3 amino acid clonotypes. Filtered high-quality paired reads were merged into contigs using COPE and FqMerger. BLAST was used to align contigs to IMGT TRBV, TRBD and TRBJ reference genes, with CDR3 defined following IMGT. Any clonotype with a frequency above 0.1% was classified as a highly expanded clone. Shannon entropy was used to measure repertoire diversity, and the Gini coefficient was used to measure V-J evenness. Clonotypes shared by more than one individual were considered public. Through fastp at Q25 and MiXCR, TCRdb rebuilt clones from the public reads, retaining in-frame beta chains. Each entry is one CDR3 protein sequence, shown with its most common DNA and genes. TCRdb's processing, not the authors' own work, is the source of the V and J calls. The sample table shows 600,000 to 650,000 distinct CDR3 sequences, and 16% are seen once. Roughly 18% of the sample rests with the top ten.

The time point label corresponds to: newly diagnosed GD, antithyroid drugs for less than 3 months. For both TCR sequencing and RNA sequencing, RNA was extracted from PBMCs using TRIzol. Graves' disease was diagnosed according to American Thyroid Association guidelines. Patients for the study were recruited at an endocrinology department in Xi'an, China. From each patient, approximately 10 milliliters of peripheral blood was collected into an EDTA anticoagulant tube. Ficoll Paque Plus density gradient separation was used to isolate PBMCs, and no further T cell sorting was done. An Agilent 2100 Bioanalyzer and agarose gel were used to check RNA quality, while a NanoDrop 2000 measured RNA concentration. Comments on this clonotype: This receptor's antigen is unknown. No base quality values were provided; no much bigger clone lies one nucleotide off.

Overall study results and their limits: The authors noted that the small sample size was a limitation that may lower accuracy. Because the primary lesion, thyroid tissue, could not be accessed, the study looked at peripheral blood alone. Lower TCR Shannon entropy and fewer highly expanded clones were observed in persistent Graves' disease patients than in newly diagnosed patients, which suggested clonal expansion. Sequencing and analysis were restricted to the TCR beta chain. More public clonotypes were shared among persistent patients (about 2,800) than among newly diagnosed patients (966).

This same sample was also part of a study on T cells in Graves' hyperthyroidism and ophthalmopathy. As that second paper reports: A patient counted as having stable Graves' hyperthyroidism if no progression to ophthalmopathy occurred over 18 months of follow-up. Hyperthyroidism patients were newly diagnosed, had a disease duration of under 2 months, and were aged 18 to 65 years. Patients with uncontrolled infections, other autoimmune diseases, pregnancy or lactation were excluded. Clinical symptoms, serum thyroxine and TRAb, thyroid ultrasound, and orbital computed tomography formed the basis for the diagnoses. For the first round of RT-PCR on the TCR CDR3, the HTBI primer set was used together with the Qiagen OneStep RT-PCR kit. Most expanded thyroid clonotypes (frequency above 0.001) were also detected in blood, suggesting blood repertoires may reflect thyroid immune responses. A model built on a 13 V-J signature distinguished ophthalmopathy from stable hyperthyroidism, reaching roughly 88% sensitivity and around 81% specificity in cross-validation and 80%/75% in testing. In validation, the model predicted progression to ophthalmopathy a median of around 6.5 months before onset, with 70% to 71% sensitivity and almost 75% specificity. To identify TCR V-J signatures that set the groups apart, the researchers used a discovery cohort of 90 to 100 patients, made up of under 45 with Graves' ophthalmopathy and some 55 with stable Graves' hyperthyroidism. Prospective prediction of ophthalmopathy was tested in an independent validation cohort of some 20 hyperthyroidism patients and 17 patients who later progressed to ophthalmopathy. The 100 discovery patients were divided at random into training and test sets in a 7:3 ratio. The study also compared thyroid tissue and blood T-cell repertoires from 5 to 7 Graves' hyperthyroidism patients. After blood sampling, hyperthyroidism patients were treated with methimazole at a starting dose of 30 mg daily, and ophthalmopathy patients were treated with high-dose intravenous methylprednisolone. The libraries were constructed in a second round of multiplex PCR and then size-selected and purified. Sequencing of the libraries was done on an Illumina HiSeq2000 using paired-end 100 bp reads. SOAPnuke was used to process the raw data, throwing out any read that contained adapters or uncalled bases, had a mean Phred below 15, or lacked an exact constant-primer or identifier match. High-quality paired reads were merged with COPE v1.2.5, and unique nucleotide sequences were defined as clonotypes. MiTCR v1.1 was used to align the clonotypes against IMGT TRBV, TRBD and TRBJ reference segments. The analysis included only V-J combinations with a frequency above 0.0001, which together covered approximately 99% of the repertoires. A TCS score was defined as the ratio of F50 (clonal expansion) to E x V (chaos), with BLOSUM62-based TCRdist applied between CDR3 peptides within each V-J. Welch's t-statistics and random forest reduced some 510 V-J features to some 14, which were used in a naive Bayes classifier (R e1071). Sample size was not statistically predetermined, and investigators were not blinded to group allocation. According to the paper, TCR Vbeta CDR3 sequencing was carried out on some 140 peripheral blood samples, which came from under 50 ophthalmopathy, 75 or so hyperthyroidism and approximately 17 progressor patients.

The sequence derives from a woman aged 25 to 39 with Graves disease. Donor details come from another sample of the same person, matched by shared clones. The sequenced sample was peripheral blood mononuclear cells (PBMCs), obtained at new diagnosis, from a patient treated with antithyroid drugs.

The nucleotide sequence is given as TGTGCCAGCTCAGCTACCGGGACAGCTAAAAACATTCAGTACTTC. Its coded protein is CASSATGTAKNIQYF. This sequence uses TRBV18 and TRBJ2-4, with 7 junctional bases fitting TRBD1. For CDR1 and CDR2, the germline V gene lists KGHSH and LQKENI. Its CDR3 holds 15 amino acids, cysteine through phenylalanine. The sequence is cut down to CDR3 DNA, 45 bases in frame from base 1. For this chain, trimming is 5 bases at the V end and 4 bases at the J end, and the number of junction bases without a gene match is 8.